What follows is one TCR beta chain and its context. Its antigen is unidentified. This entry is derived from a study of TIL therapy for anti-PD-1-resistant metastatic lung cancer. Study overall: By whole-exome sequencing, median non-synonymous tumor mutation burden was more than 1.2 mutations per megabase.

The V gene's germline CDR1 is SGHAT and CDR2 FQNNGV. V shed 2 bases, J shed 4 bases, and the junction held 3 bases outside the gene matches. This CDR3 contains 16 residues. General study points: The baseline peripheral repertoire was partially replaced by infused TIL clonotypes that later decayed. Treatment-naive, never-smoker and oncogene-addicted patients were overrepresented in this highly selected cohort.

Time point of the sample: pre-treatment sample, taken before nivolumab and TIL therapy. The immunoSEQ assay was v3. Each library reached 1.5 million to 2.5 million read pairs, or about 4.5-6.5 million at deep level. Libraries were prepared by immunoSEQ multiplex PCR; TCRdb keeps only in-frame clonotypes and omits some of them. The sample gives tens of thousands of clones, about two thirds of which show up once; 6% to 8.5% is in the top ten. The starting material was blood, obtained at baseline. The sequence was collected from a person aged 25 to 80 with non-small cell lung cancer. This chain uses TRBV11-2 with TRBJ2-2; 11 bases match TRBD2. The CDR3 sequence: CASSLHLAGGTGELFF. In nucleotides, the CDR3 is TGTGCCAGCAGCTTACATCTAGCGGGGGGCACCGGGGAGCTGTTTTTT.